The sequence of this TCR beta chain was determined in a study of OX40 agonist ivuxolimab in advanced cancers. For the study at large: Averaging 60 years in age, with a range of roughly 20 to 79, the cohort was approximately 84% male. Three partial responders included one hepatocellular carcinoma patient and two cutaneous melanoma patients.

Concerning this clone: Its matching antigen is unknown.

Profiling relied on immunoSEQ multiplex PCR, and the TCRdb table lists in-frame clones only, not all of them. Of 71,000 or so clones listed, about 88% are singletons. Whole-study findings and limits: CD8+ T cells were the subset that, on average, had more expanded clones than CD4+.

CDR1 SGDLS and CDR2 YYNGEE come from the germline V gene. The V gene lost 2 bases and the J gene lost 2 bases, with 11 bases spanning the gap. This CDR3 is built from 15 residues. The sequencing used CD4+ or CD8+ T cells sorted from blood, collected in a trial of the OX40 agonist ivuxolimab. This sequence joins TRBV9 and TRBJ1-5, with a possible D match to TRBD1 (5 bases). The sequence derives from an adult with an advanced solid tumor such as melanoma, head and neck, liver or kidney cancer. CDR3 region: CASSVGVDGNQPQHF. The CDR3 DNA is TGTGCCAGCAGCGTGGGGGTCGATGGCAATCAGCCCCAGCATTTT.